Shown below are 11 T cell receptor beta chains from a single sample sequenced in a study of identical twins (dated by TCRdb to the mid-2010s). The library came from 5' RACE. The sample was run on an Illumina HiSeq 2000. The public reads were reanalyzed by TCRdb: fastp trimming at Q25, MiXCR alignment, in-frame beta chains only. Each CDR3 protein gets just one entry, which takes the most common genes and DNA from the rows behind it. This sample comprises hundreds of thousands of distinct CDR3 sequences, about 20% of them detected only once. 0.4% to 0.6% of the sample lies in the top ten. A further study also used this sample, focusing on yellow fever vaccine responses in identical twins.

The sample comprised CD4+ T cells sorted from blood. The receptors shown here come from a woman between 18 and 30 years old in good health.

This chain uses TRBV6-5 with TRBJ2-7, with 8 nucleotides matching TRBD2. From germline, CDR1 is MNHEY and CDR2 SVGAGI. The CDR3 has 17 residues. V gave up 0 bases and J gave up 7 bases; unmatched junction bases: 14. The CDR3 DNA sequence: TGTGCCAGCAGTTACTCAGTACTCGGTCTAGCGGGCAGAGAGCAGTACTTC. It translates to CASSYSVLGLAGREQYF.

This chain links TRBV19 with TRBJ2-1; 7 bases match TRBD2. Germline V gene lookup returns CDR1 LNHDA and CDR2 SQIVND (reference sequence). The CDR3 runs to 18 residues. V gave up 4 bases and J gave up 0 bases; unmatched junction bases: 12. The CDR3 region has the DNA TGTGCCAGTAGTAAATGGGGGGGTGAGGGTAGCTCCTACAATGAGCAGTTCTTC. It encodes CASSKWGGEGSSYNEQFF.

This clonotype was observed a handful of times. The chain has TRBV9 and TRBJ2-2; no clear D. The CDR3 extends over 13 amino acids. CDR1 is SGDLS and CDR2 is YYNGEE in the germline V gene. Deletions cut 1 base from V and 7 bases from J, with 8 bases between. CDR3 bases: TGTGCCAGCAGCGTATTCGGTCTCGGGGAGCTGTTTTTT. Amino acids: CASSVFGLGELFF.

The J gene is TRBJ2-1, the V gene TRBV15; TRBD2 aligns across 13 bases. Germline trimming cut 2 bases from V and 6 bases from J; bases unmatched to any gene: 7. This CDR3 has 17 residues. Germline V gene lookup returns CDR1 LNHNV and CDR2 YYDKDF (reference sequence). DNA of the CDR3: TGTGCCACCAGCAGAACTAGCGGGAGGGCCTCGGGCAATGAGCAGTTCTTC. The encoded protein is CATSRTSGRASGNEQFF.

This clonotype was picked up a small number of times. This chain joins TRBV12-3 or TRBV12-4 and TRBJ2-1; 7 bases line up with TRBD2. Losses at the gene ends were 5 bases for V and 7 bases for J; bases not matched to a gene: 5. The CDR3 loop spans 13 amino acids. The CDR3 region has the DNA TGTGCCAGCAGTCCCGGGGGGTCTAATGAGCAGTTCTTC. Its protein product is CASSPGGSNEQFF.

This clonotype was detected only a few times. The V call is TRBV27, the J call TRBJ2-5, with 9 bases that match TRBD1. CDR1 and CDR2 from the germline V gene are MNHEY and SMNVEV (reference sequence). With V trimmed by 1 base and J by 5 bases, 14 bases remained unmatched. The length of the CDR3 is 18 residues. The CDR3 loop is CASSLWGTGNGFSETQYF. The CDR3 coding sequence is TGTGCCAGCAGTTTATGGGGGACAGGGAACGGGTTTAGTGAGACCCAGTACTTC.

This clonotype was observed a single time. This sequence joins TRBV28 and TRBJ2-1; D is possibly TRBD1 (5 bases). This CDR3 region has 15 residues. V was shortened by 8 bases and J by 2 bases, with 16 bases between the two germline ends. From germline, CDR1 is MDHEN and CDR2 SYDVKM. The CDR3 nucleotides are TGTGCCAGCGTTATTGGTGGGGCTGCCTACAATGAGCAGTTCTTC. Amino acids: CASVIGGAAYNEQFF.

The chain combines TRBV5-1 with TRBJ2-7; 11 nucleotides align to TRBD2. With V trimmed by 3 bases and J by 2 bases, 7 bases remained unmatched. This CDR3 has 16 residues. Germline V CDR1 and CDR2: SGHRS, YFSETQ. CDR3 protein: CASSSTSGTVPYEQYF. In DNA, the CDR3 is TGCGCCAGCAGCTCGACTAGCGGGACGGTCCCCTACGAGCAGTACTTC.

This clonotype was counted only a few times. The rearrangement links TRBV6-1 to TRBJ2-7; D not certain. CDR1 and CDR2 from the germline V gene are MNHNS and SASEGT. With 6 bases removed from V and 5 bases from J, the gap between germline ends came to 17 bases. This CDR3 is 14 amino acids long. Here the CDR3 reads CASRGGIGFDEQYV. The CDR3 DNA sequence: TGTGCCAGCAGGGGCGGAATAGGGTTCGACGAGCAGTACGTC.

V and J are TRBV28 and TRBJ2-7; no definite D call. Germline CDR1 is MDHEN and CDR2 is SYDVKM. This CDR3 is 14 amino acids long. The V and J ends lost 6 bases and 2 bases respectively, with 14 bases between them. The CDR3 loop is CASSLKKGTYEQYF. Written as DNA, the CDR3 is TGTGCCAGCAGCCTCAAAAAAGGCACCTACGAGCAGTACTTC.

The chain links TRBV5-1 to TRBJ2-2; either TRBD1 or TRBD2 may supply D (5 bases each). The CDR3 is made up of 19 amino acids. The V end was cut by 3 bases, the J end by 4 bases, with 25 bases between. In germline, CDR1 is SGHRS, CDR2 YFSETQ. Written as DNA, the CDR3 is TGCGCCAGCAGCTCCGCCCTAGGGGCCCGGGATCTGGGCACCGGGGAGCTGTTTTTT. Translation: CASSSALGARDLGTGELFF.